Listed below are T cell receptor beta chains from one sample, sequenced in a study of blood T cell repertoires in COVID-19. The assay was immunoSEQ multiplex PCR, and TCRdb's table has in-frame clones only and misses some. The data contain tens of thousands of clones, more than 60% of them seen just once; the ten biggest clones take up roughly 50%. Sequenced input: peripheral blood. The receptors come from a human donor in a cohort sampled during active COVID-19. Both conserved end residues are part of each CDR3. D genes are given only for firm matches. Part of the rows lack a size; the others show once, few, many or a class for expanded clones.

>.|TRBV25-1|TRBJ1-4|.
TGTGCCAGCAGTGAACCGGGAGAAAAACTGTTTTTT
CASSEPGEKLFF
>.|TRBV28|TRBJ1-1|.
TGTGCCAGCGGAAACCAGCGAGCGTTAGCTTTCTTT
CASGNQRALAFF
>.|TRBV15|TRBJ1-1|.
TGTGCCACCAGCAGAGCAGGGCGTGAAGCTTTCTTT
CATSRAGREAFF
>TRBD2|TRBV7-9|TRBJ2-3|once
TGTGCCAGCAGCTATAGCGGGGCTAGCACAGATACGCAGTATTTT
CASSYSGASTDTQYF
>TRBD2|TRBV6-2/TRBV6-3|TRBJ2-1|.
TGTGCCAGCAGTTACGAGACAGGACGGCGGGGGGGCTACAATGAGCAGTTCTTC
CASSYETGRRGGYNEQFF
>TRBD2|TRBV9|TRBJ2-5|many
TGTGCCAGCAGCGTGGGGTCGGGGGGGTCGGAGACCCAGTACTTC
CASSVGSGGSETQYF
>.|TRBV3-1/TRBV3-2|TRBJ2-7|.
TGTGCCAGCAGCCAAGGTATTGGACTGAACTACGAGCAGTACTTC
CASSQGIGLNYEQYF
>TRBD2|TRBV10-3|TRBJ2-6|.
TGTGCCATCAGTAGCGGGGGAGGGTCTGGGGCCAACGTCCTGACTTTC
CAISSGGGSGANVLTF
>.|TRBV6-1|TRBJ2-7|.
TGTGCCAGCAGTGGACGACAGCGAAATGGGATCCACGAGCAGTACTTC
CASSGRQRNGIHEQYF
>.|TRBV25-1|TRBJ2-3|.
TGTGCCAGCAGTGTAGAGGGAGGCGCAGATACGCAGTATTTT
CASSVEGGADTQYF
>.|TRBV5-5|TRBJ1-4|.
TGTGCCAGCAGCACAGTGTGGGTTGCTAATGAAAAACTGTTTTTT
CASSTVWVANEKLFF
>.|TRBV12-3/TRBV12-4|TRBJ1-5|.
TGTGCCAGCAGCAAGACACAGCTCGGGCCCCAGCATTTT
CASSKTQLGPQHF
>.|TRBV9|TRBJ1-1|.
TGTGCCAGCACGGAGGCTGTGAACACTGAAGCTTTCTTT
CASTEAVNTEAFF
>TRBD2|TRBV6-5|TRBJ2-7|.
TGTGCCAGCAGCAAAGCGGGGCCCGTTTACGAGCAGTACTTC
CASSKAGPVYEQYF
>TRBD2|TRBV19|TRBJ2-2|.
TGTGCCAGTACCAGGACTAGCGGGAGTAGCGCCGGGGAGCTGTTTTTT
CASTRTSGSSAGELFF
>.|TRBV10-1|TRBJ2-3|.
TGCGCCAGCAGTGAGTCGACTCAGGGACTTGGGTCAGATACGCAGTATTTT
CASSESTQGLGSDTQYF
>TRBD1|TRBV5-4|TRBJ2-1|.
TGTGCCAGCAGCTTCAAATCCGGGACAGCCTACAATGAGCAGTTCTTC
CASSFKSGTAYNEQFF
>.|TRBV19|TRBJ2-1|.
TGTGCCAGTAGTATAGATCTCGAGGATGAGCAGTTCTTC
CASSIDLEDEQFF
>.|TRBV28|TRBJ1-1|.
TGTGCCAGCATCAGGGCCGGTCTAACTGAAGCTTTCTTT
CASIRAGLTEAFF
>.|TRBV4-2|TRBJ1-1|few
TGTGCCAGCAGCCACCCCCTAGTAGGTGGTAGAATCGCTGAAGCTTTCTTT
CASSHPLVGGRIAEAFF
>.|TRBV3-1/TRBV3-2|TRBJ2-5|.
TGTGCCAGCAGCCAAGGCATAGGAGGGTTCCAAGAGACCCAGTACTTC
CASSQGIGGFQETQYF
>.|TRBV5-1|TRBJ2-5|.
TGCGCCAGCAGCTTGGTCAGGTCCCCAGAGACCCAGTACTTC
CASSLVRSPETQYF
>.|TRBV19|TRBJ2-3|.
TGTGCCAGTAGTATACAAATCCCAGATACGCAGTATTTT
CASSIQIPDTQYF
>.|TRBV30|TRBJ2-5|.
TGTGCCTGGACCCCCCTCCGAGAGTACGCAGGGGACCAGTACTTC
CAWTPLREYAGDQYF
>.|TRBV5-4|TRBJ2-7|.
TGTGCCAGCAGCTCCCTACCCGGGAGCTACGAGCAGTACTTC
CASSSLPGSYEQYF
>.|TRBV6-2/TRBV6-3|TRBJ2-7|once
TGTGCCAGCAGTACAATACCCTTGCCGGGATCCAAACCCTACGAGCAGTACTTC
CASSTIPLPGSKPYEQYF
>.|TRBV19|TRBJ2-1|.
TGTGCCAGTAGTATCTCTAGCGCGTACAATGAGCAGTTCTTC
CASSISSAYNEQFF
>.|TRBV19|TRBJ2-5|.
TGTGCCAGTAGTATAGGAGGGGGAGAGACCCAGTACTTC
CASSIGGGETQYF
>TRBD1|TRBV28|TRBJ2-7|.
TGTGCCAGCAGGGGCCCGGGACAGGGCGCGGGCGAGCAGTACTTC
CASRGPGQGAGEQYF
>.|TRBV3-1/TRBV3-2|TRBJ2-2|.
TGTGCCACCAGGGAAGGGGTTCTCACCGGGGAGCTGTTTTTT
CATREGVLTGELFF
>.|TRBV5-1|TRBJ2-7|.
TGCGCCAGCAGCTTGGGGCTTGATCGAGGGTACGAGCAGTACTTC
CASSLGLDRGYEQYF
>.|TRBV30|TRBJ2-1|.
TGTGCCTGGAATAGCGGCCCACTACAGCCTGAGCAGTTCTTC
CAWNSGPLQPEQFF
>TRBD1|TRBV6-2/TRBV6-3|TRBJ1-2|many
TGTGCCAGCAGTTATGGGCCCGGAGGGGGCGCGTCGGGCTACACCTTC
CASSYGPGGGASGYTF
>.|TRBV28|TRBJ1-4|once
TGTGCCAGCAGGGCGGGGTATGCAACTAATGAAAAACTGTTTTTT
CASRAGYATNEKLFF
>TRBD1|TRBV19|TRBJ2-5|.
TGTGCCAGTAGTATTGTATCGACAGGGTATGTCCCGCCGGAGCAAGAGACCCAGTACTTC
CASSIVSTGYVPPEQETQYF
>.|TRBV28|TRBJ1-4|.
TGTGCCAGCAGTTCTACAGGGAATGAAAAACTGTTTTTT
CASSSTGNEKLFF
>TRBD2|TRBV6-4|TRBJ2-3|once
TGTGTCAGCAGTCTTGAAGCGGGAGGTCCAGATACGCAGTATTTT
CVSSLEAGGPDTQYF
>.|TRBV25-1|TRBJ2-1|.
TGTGCCAGCAGTGTACTTGTTGAGCAGTTCTTC
CASSVLVEQFF
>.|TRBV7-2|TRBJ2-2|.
TGTGCCAGCACCCTAGGCAGCATCACCGGGGAGCTGTTTTTT
CASTLGSITGELFF
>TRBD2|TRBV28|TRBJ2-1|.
TGTGCCAGCATCAAACTGGGCGGGAGTAGCGATGAGCAGTTCTTC
CASIKLGGSSDEQFF
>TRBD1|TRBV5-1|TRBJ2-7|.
TGCGCCAGCAGCTCACAGGGGGCCTCCTCCTACGAGCAGTACTTC
CASSSQGASSYEQYF
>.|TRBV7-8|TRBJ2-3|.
TGTGCCAGCAGCTTAGGGGGTCTAGGGGCAGATACGCAGTATTTT
CASSLGGLGADTQYF
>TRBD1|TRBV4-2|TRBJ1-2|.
TGTGCCAGCAGCCAAAGTAGTAGGTCAGGGGGCGCCTATGGCTACACCTTC
CASSQSSRSGGAYGYTF
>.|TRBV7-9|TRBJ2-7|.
TGTGCCAGCAGCCGGACACCCTACGAGCAGTACTTC
CASSRTPYEQYF
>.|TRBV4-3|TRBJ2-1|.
TGCGCCAGCAGCCAAGACAGGGTCAGTGAGCAGTTCTTC
CASSQDRVSEQFF
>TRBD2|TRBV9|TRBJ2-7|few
TGTGCCAGCAGCCCCCGGGTAGCGGGGGGCTACGAGCAGTACTTC
CASSPRVAGGYEQYF
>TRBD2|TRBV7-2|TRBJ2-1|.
TGTGCCAGCAGCTTAACTAGCGGGAGAGCTAAAGACAATGAGCAGTTCTTC
CASSLTSGRAKDNEQFF
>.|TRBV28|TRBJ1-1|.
TGTGCCAGCAGTTTAGCAGGAACGAACACTGAAGCTTTCTTT
CASSLAGTNTEAFF
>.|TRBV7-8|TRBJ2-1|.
TGTGCCAGCAGCCCTAGTAGCTCCTACAATGAGCAGTTCTTC
CASSPSSSYNEQFF
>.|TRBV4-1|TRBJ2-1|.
TGCGCCAGCAGCCAGGATCGGGGGAGCACCTACAATGAGCAGTTCTTC
CASSQDRGSTYNEQFF
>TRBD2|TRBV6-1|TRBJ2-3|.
TGTGCCAGCAGTGAACGACTAGCAGTAGATACGCAGTATTTT
CASSERLAVDTQYF
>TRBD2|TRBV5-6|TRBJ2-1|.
TGTGCCAGCAGCTTTGGACTAGCGGGAGGCGATGAGCAGTTCTTC
CASSFGLAGGDEQFF
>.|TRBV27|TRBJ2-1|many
TGTGCCAGCAGCCCGGTAGGGACTCCGAATGAGCAGTTCTTC
CASSPVGTPNEQFF
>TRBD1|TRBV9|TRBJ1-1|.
TGTGCCAGCAGCGGCCCGAGGGACAGTCAAGCTTTCTTT
CASSGPRDSQAFF
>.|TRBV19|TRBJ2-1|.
TGTGCCAGTACCCGGGGGGCAGGGTTCAACAATGAGCAGTTCTTC
CASTRGAGFNNEQFF